Presented here are 27 T cell receptor beta chains from one specimen sequenced in a study of CD8 T cells in ankylosing spondylitis. TCRdb re-analysed the 5' RACE reads in MiXCR, keeping a single row per CDR3 protein. The repertoire holds 350,000 to 450,000 distinct CDR3 sequences, with roughly 22% as singletons. The specimen was blood, either unsorted or a sorted T cell fraction (not recorded which). Every receptor here comes from a male donor with ankylosing spondylitis or in good health (not recorded which).

This rearrangement joins TRBV2 to TRBJ1-5; the D gene is possibly TRBD1 (6 bases). The CDR3 has 15 residues. Germline CDR1 and CDR2: SNHLY and FYNNEI. Trimming removed 3 bases at V and 0 bases at J, with 9 bases between. The CDR3 DNA reads as TGTGCCAGCAGTGATAGGGGGACTAGCAATCAGCCCCAGCATTTT. Its protein is CASSDRGTSNQPQHF. The entire variable domain, with the rest obtained from reference TRBV2 and TRBJ1-5, is as follows: EPEVTQTPSHQVTQMGQEVILRCVPISNHLYFYWYRQILGQKVEFLVSFYNNEISEKSEIFDDQFSVERPDGSNFTLKIRSTKLEDSAMYFCASSDRGTSNQPQHFGDGTRLSIL.

In this sample, this clonotype turned up a few times. The gene calls are TRBV4-2 and TRBJ2-5, with a weak D call TRBD2 (6 bases). V was cut by 1 base and J by 5 bases, with 11 bases left in between. This CDR3 is 14 amino acids long. Germline V gene sequence: CDR1 LGHNA, CDR2 YNFKEQ. The CDR3 sequence is CASSQAGGVETQYF. The CDR3 bases are TGTGCCAGCAGCCAAGCAGGCGGGGTGGAGACCCAGTACTTC.

The rearrangement links TRBV10-2 to TRBJ2-7; 9 nucleotides line up with TRBD1. V trimming: 7 bases; J trimming: 3 bases; junction bases outside the gene matches: 7. Germline loops: CDR1 WSHSY, CDR2 SAAADI. This CDR3 has 14 residues. The CDR3 nucleotides read TGCGCCAGCACTCCGGGACAGGGATACTACGAGCAGTACTTC. Translation gives CASTPGQGYYEQYF.

In this sample, this clonotype turned up many times. The chain couples TRBV12-3 or TRBV12-4 to TRBJ2-3; 7 bases line up with TRBD2. The CDR3 spans 14 residues. Trimming removed 6 bases from V and 8 bases from J; junction bases left unmatched: 11. CDR3 sequence (DNA): TGTGCCAGCAGCCCGAGTGATGTAGCGGGTACGCAGTATTTT. Amino acids: CASSPSDVAGTQYF.

The chain couples TRBV6-1 to TRBJ2-1; D possibly corresponds to TRBD1 (5 bases). This CDR3 has 16 amino acids. Between the trimmed V and J ends, which lost 1 base and 0 bases, there was a span of 10 bases. Per germline, CDR1 MNHNS and CDR2 SASEGT. The CDR3 sequence: CASSEEVGDSYNEQFF. DNA for the CDR3: TGTGCCAGCAGTGAAGAGGTAGGGGACTCCTACAATGAGCAGTTCTTC.

This sequence joins TRBV7-9 and TRBJ2-1; 11 positions match TRBD2. The germline V gene encodes CDR1 SEHNR and CDR2 FQNEAQ (reference sequence). With 0 bases clipped from V and 9 bases from J, the junction kept 7 bases outside the gene matches. The CDR3 spans 16 residues. CDR3 residues: CASSLASGGAVREQFF. The CDR3, as DNA: TGTGCCAGCAGCTTAGCTAGCGGGGGGGCCGTTCGTGAGCAGTTCTTC.

This chain links TRBV6-1 with TRBJ1-4, with unresolved D. Trimming took off 4 bases at V and 6 bases at J, with 18 bases between the two ends. CDR3 length: 16 residues. CDR1 is MNHNS and CDR2 is SASEGT in the germline V gene. DNA of the CDR3: TGTGCCAGCAGTGCACGGTCGTCTGGCCTGGATGAAAAACTGTTTTTT. Amino acid sequence: CASSARSSGLDEKLFF.

This clonotype showed up just a few times. The chain has TRBV27 and TRBJ2-5; TRBD2 might be the D (5 bases). Between the trimmed V and J ends, which lost 5 bases and 0 bases, there was a span of 16 bases. In germline, CDR1 is MNHEY, CDR2 SMNVEV (reference sequence). This CDR3 comprises 16 residues. Written as DNA, the CDR3 is TGTGCCAGCAGTACCCGGCGGGCCTTGTACCAAGAGACCCAGTACTTC. Translating gives CASSTRRALYQETQYF.

The chain couples TRBV18 to TRBJ2-1; 7 positions agree with TRBD1. V lost 2 bases and J lost 5; bases outside the gene matches: 9. The CDR3 consists of 16 residues. Germline CDR1 is KGHSH and CDR2 is LQKENI. Here the CDR3 DNA reads TGTGCCAGCTCACCAGCCCGGGACAGCCTTGACAATGAGCAGTTCTTC. Amino acid sequence: CASSPARDSLDNEQFF.

This clonotype was counted between two and nine times. The rearrangement links TRBV24-1 to TRBJ2-4; TRBD1 or TRBD2 may be the D gene (7 bases each). This CDR3 spans 13 amino acids. The germline V and J ends were trimmed by 9 bases and 8 bases, with 16 bases remaining between them. CDR1 and CDR2 (germline): KGHDR, SFDVKD. DNA of the CDR3: TGTGCCACCCAGGGGGGGTTCACGGACATTCAGTACTTC. This gives the protein CATQGGFTDIQYF.

The CDR3 here is CAWSPSPEQFF. The CDR3 DNA sequence: TGTGCCTGGAGCCCCTCCCCCGAGCAGTTCTTC. The chain uses TRBV30 and TRBJ2-1; D unresolved. CDR1 is GTSNPN, CDR2 SVGIG, per germline (reference sequence). Trimming removed 3 bases at V and 10 bases at J, with 10 bases between. CDR3 length equals 11 residues.

The chain is built from TRBV2 and TRBJ2-3, with 7 positions matching TRBD2. The J segment lost 1 base and the V segment lost 8 bases, leaving 3 bases of the junction unmatched. The CDR3 covers 13 residues. CDR1 is SNHLY, CDR2 FYNNEI, per germline. The CDR3 DNA follows: TGTGCCAGCGGGGGGGTAGGCACAGATACGCAGTATTTT. Its protein is CASGGVGTDTQYF.

This rearrangement joins TRBV27 to TRBJ2-1; TRBD1 or TRBD2 may be the D gene (6 bases each). Per the germline V gene, CDR1 is MNHEY and CDR2 is SMNVEV (reference sequence). The CDR3 contains 13 residues. V lost 8 bases, J lost 8 bases, and 16 bases lay in between. DNA for the CDR3: TGTGCCAGCCGGGGGCCTCCCATAGATGAGCAGTTCTTC. It translates to CASRGPPIDEQFF.

V and J are TRBV6-1 and TRBJ2-7; TRBD2 aligns across 15 bases. The CDR3 is made up of 16 amino acids. Germline values: CDR1 MNHNS, CDR2 SASEGT. V dropped 6 bases and J dropped 1; count of bases not matched to a gene: 4. The CDR3 is CASRGLAGGPSYEQYF. As DNA, the CDR3 is TGTGCCAGCAGAGGACTAGCGGGGGGGCCGTCCTACGAGCAGTACTTC.

The rearrangement links TRBV10-3 to TRBJ2-1; D remains unclear. Germline loops: CDR1 ENHRY, CDR2 SYGVKD. The CDR3 contains 14 residues. Between the trimmed V and J ends, which lost 0 bases and 2 bases, there was a span of 5 bases. The CDR3 here is CAISESPPYNEQFF. The CDR3 nucleotides read TGTGCCATCAGTGAGTCGCCCCCCTACAATGAGCAGTTCTTC.

This clonotype came up a few times. This chain connects TRBV20-1 to TRBJ2-1; 8 bases map to TRBD1. Germline V gene lookup returns CDR1 DFQATT and CDR2 SNEGSKA (reference sequence). The CDR3 loop spans 14 amino acids. V lost 0 bases and J lost 9; bases outside the gene matches: 7. CDR3 bases: TGCAGTGCTAGAGATCACCGCAGGGGGCCTGAGCAGTTCTTC. Its translation: CSARDHRRGPEQFF.

This rearrangement joins TRBV7-8 to TRBJ2-3; no definite D call. The CDR3 has 14 amino acids. V dropped 1 base and J dropped 5 bases, with 10 bases sitting between them. From germline, CDR1 is SGHVS and CDR2 FQNEAQ. The CDR3 DNA sequence: TGTGCCAGCAGCTTAGTTTCGGACGGAGATACGCAGTATTTT. This encodes CASSLVSDGDTQYF.

V gene TRBV12-3 or TRBV12-4 combines with J gene TRBJ2-7; D may be TRBD2 (6 bases). CDR3 length equals 15 residues. V dropped 5 bases and J dropped 4 bases, with 18 bases sitting between them. The chain's CDR3 is CASSPAGTGLYEQYF. The CDR3, as DNA: TGTGCCAGCAGTCCGGCTGGGACTGGCTTATACGAGCAGTACTTC.

The chain carries TRBV5-5 and TRBJ1-1; 8 nucleotides align to TRBD1. Germline values: CDR1 SGHKS, CDR2 YYEKEE (reference sequence). The V and J ends lost 4 bases and 7 bases, in that order; junction bases with no gene match: 3. This CDR3 has 12 amino acids. The CDR3 DNA sequence: TGTGCCAGCAGCCAAGGACAGGGTGAAGCTTTCTTT. Encoded protein: CASSQGQGEAFF.

This clonotype occurred a few times. V gene TRBV7-8 combines with J gene TRBJ2-7; no reliable D call. The CDR3 spans 16 residues. Germline loops: CDR1 SGHVS, CDR2 FQNEAQ. Trimming shortened V by 1 base and J by 0 bases, and 13 bases separated the two germline ends. CDR3 sequence (DNA): TGTGCCAGCAGCTTAGACGAGAGAGGAGACTCCTACGAGCAGTACTTC. The encoded protein is CASSLDERGDSYEQYF.

In its sample, this clonotype was seen a few times. The rearrangement joins TRBV12-3 or TRBV12-4 to TRBJ2-7; maybe TRBD1 (6 bases). The ends were cut back, 6 bases at V and 5 bases at J, with 11 bases in the middle. This CDR3 spans 12 amino acids. The CDR3 region has the DNA TGTGCCAGCAGGCAGGGGTACCACGAGCAGTACTTC. Protein sequence: CASRQGYHEQYF.

This chain links TRBV3-1 with TRBJ2-1, with 7 bases aligning to TRBD1. With V trimmed by 1 base and J by 5 bases, 8 bases remained unmatched. CDR3 length equals 16 residues. Germline V gene data show CDR1 as LGHDT and CDR2 as YNNKEL (reference sequence). The CDR3 reads CASSQGEGGYDNEQFF. The CDR3 nucleotides read TGTGCCAGCAGCCAAGGTGAAGGGGGCTACGACAATGAGCAGTTCTTC.

J is TRBJ2-6 and V is TRBV7-8, with 9 positions matching TRBD1. J lost 4 bases, V lost 4 bases, and 11 bases had no gene match. This CDR3 has 18 residues. Germline values: CDR1 SGHVS, CDR2 FQNEAQ. The CDR3 DNA sequence: TGTGCCAGCAGCTATAAAGTCGGACAGGGGTCAGGGGCCAACGTCCTGACTTTC. It encodes CASSYKVGQGSGANVLTF.

The chain carries TRBV5-6 and TRBJ1-1; perhaps TRBD1 as D (5 bases). Between the trimmed V and J ends, which lost 4 bases and 11 bases, there was a span of 18 bases. The germline gives CDR1 SGHDT, CDR2 YYEEEE. This CDR3 contains 13 residues. DNA for the CDR3: TGTGCCAGCAGCCCGGGACCGCAAGGTCGGGCTTTCTTT. Its protein is CASSPGPQGRAFF.

This clonotype came up a few times. The rearrangement uses TRBV11-2 and TRBJ2-5; tentative D call: TRBD1 (6 bases). V shed 5 bases and J shed 2 bases, with 15 bases lying between them. The V gene's germline CDR1 is SGHAT and CDR2 FQNNGV. The CDR3 contains 15 residues. CDR3 sequence: CASSRQVGSQETQYF. CDR3 nucleotide sequence: TGTGCCAGCAGCCGACAGGTTGGATCGCAAGAGACCCAGTACTTC.

The genes are TRBV7-2 and TRBJ2-7; D remains unclear. Trimming took 5 bases from V and 6 from J, leaving 14 bases between them. This CDR3 contains 13 residues. CDR1 is SGHTA and CDR2 is FQGNSA in the germline V gene. CDR3 bases: TGTGCCAGCAGCCCCCCTCCGAGGCGCGAGCAGTACTTC. Protein sequence: CASSPPPRREQYF.

The rearrangement uses TRBV9 and TRBJ2-5; the D gene is possibly TRBD1 (6 bases). The V end was cut by 3 bases, the J end by 3 bases, with 12 bases between. This CDR3 is built from 14 residues. Germline assignment: CDR1 SGDLS and CDR2 YYNGEE. This CDR3 reads CASSGEQGEETQYF. In DNA form, the CDR3 reads TGTGCCAGCAGCGGAGAACAGGGAGAAGAGACCCAGTACTTC.